This T cell receptor (beta chain) originates from a study of blood T cell repertoires in COVID-19. Sequenced by immunoSEQ multiplex PCR; TCRdb stores in-frame clones only, minus some. Among about 47,000 clones listed, roughly 71% were seen once. After removal of 2 bases from V and 7 bases from J, the junction contained 5 bases not matched to a gene. This CDR3 has 15 residues. Germline lookup yields CDR1 WSHSY and CDR2 SAAADI. The genes are TRBV10-2 and TRBJ2-1; 10 bases are shared with TRBD2. Sequencing was done on a sample of peripheral blood. This sequence originates from a man older than 75 with acute or convalescent COVID-19. The CDR3: CASSEIAGGKNEQFF. The CDR3, as DNA: TGCGCCAGCAGTGAGATAGCGGGGGGTAAGAATGAGCAGTTCTTC.